The next 32 T cell receptor beta chains were all read from a single sample in a study of OX40 agonist ivuxolimab in advanced cancers. TCRdb's copy holds only in-frame clones and misses some; the assay was immunoSEQ multiplex PCR. The repertoire consists of 18,000 or so clones, with 72% occurring once and the leading ten covering about 24%. The starting material was CD4+ or CD8+ T cells sorted from blood, obtained in a trial of the OX40 agonist ivuxolimab. These receptors were obtained from an adult with an advanced solid tumor such as melanoma, head and neck, liver or kidney cancer.

In DNA, the CDR3 is TGCAGCGTTGAACCTGGATCGGGGGGCTACACCTTC. The encoded protein is CSVEPGSGGYTF. The rearrangement links TRBV29-1 to TRBJ1-2, with D unclear. The CDR3 has 12 residues. Germline values: CDR1 SQVTM, CDR2 ANQGSEA. V lost 2 bases, J lost 8 bases, and 12 bases lay in between.

The chain combines TRBV9 with TRBJ2-3, with a weak D call TRBD2 (6 bases). This CDR3 comprises 15 residues. Germline V gene sequence: CDR1 SGDLS, CDR2 YYNGEE. The V end lost 4 bases, the J end lost 2 bases, and 14 bases lay between the germline ends. The CDR3 spells CASSTGDFDTDTQYF. The CDR3 coding sequence is TGTGCCAGCAGCACTGGGGACTTCGACACAGATACGCAGTATTTT.

V is TRBV29-1 and J is TRBJ1-1; no clear D. Looked up from germline, CDR1 is SQVTM and CDR2 is ANQGSEA. CDR3 length: 12 residues. V dropped 4 bases and J dropped 1 base, with 7 bases sitting between them. The CDR3: CSVAYGNTEAFF. In nucleotides, the CDR3 is TGCAGCGTTGCATACGGGAACACTGAAGCTTTCTTT.

This clone was observed a handful of times. The chain is built from TRBV19 and TRBJ2-7; 7 positions agree with TRBD2. Trimming took 5 bases from V and 7 from J; bases not matched to a gene: 14. Germline V gene data show CDR1 as LNHDA and CDR2 as SQIVND (reference sequence). The CDR3 consists of 15 residues. This CDR3 is CASSDPAGISEEQYF. CDR3 bases: TGTGCCAGTAGTGACCCAGCGGGGATATCTGAAGAGCAGTACTTC.

Comments on this clone: A read error may produce the germline difference seen at one junction end. The chain links TRBV11-2 to TRBJ2-4, with D perhaps matching TRBD1 (5 bases). The germline V gene has CDR1 SGHAT and CDR2 FQNNGV. This CDR3 has 12 amino acids. The CDR3 sequence is CASSRVRGHANF. CDR3 nucleotides: TGTGCCAGCAGTAGGGTTAGGGGTCACGCAAACTTC.

The chain employs TRBV7-3 and TRBJ1-6; D unclear. V lost 2 bases and J 2 bases, leaving 4 bases between the germline ends. The germline V gene encodes CDR1 SGHTA and CDR2 FQGTGA. There are 14 residues in the CDR3. In nucleotides, the CDR3 is TGTGCCAGCAGCTTAGGGGCCTATAATTCACCCCTCCACTTT. Protein product: CASSLGAYNSPLHF.

The V and J genes are TRBV5-1 and TRBJ2-7; D perhaps matches TRBD1 (6 bases). V gave up 3 bases and J gave up 2 bases, with 9 bases separating them. The germline gives CDR1 SGHRS, CDR2 YFSETQ. The CDR3 is made up of 13 amino acids. DNA for the CDR3: TGCGCCAGCAGCTGGGACAAGCCCTACGAGCAGTACTTC. Encoded protein: CASSWDKPYEQYF.

This clone was seen only once. The chain is built from TRBV6-5 and TRBJ1-1; D might be TRBD1 (6 bases). The CDR3 contains 15 residues. The germline gives CDR1 MNHEY, CDR2 SVGAGI. With 5 bases removed from V and 1 base from J, the gap between germline ends came to 14 bases. CDR3 amino acids: CASSRTGNQNTEAFF. CDR3 bases: TGTGCCAGCAGTCGTACAGGGAATCAGAACACTGAAGCTTTCTTT.

The chain joins TRBV11-2 to TRBJ2-5; weak D call: TRBD2 (5 bases). The V gene's germline CDR1 is SGHAT and CDR2 FQNNGV. The ends were cut back, 1 base at V and 1 base at J, with 10 bases in the middle. The CDR3 length is 15 residues. CDR3 sequence (DNA): TGTGCCAGCAGCTTAGGGAGGCCTATCCAAGAGACCCAGTACTTC. Protein: CASSLGRPIQETQYF. The full variable domain, with the rest looked up from reference TRBV11-2 and TRBJ2-5, is EAGVAQSPRYKIIEKRQSVAFWCNPISGHATLYWYQQILGQGPKLLIQFQNNGVVDDSQLPKDRFSAERLKGVDSTLKIQPAKLEDSAVYLCASSLGRPIQETQYFGPGTRLLVL.

The V gene is TRBV13, the J gene TRBJ2-7; tentatively, D is TRBD1 or TRBD2 (6 bases each). This CDR3 region has 15 residues. The V and J ends lost 1 base and 1 base respectively, with 11 bases between them. The germline V gene has CDR1 PRHDT and CDR2 FYEKMQ (reference sequence). CDR3 protein: CASSLERGRSYEQYF. The CDR3 DNA reads TGTGCCAGCAGCTTAGAGAGGGGGAGGTCCTACGAGCAGTACTTC.

Concerning this clone itself: The same CDR3 is also encoded by other DNA sequences in this sample. The CDR3 protein is CASRGQGASQGYEQYF. As DNA, the CDR3 is TGTGCCAGCCGGGGCCAGGGGGCGAGTCAAGGCTACGAGCAGTACTTC. The V and J genes are TRBV2 and TRBJ2-7, with 8 bases that match TRBD1. V trimming: 8 bases; J trimming: 3 bases; junction bases outside the gene matches: 15. Germline CDR1 SNHLY, CDR2 FYNNEI. This CDR3 is built from 16 residues.

CDR3 residues: CASSEEREHSEQFF. As DNA, the CDR3 is TGTGCCAGCAGTGAGGAGCGGGAGCACTCTGAGCAGTTCTTC. This chain joins TRBV6-4 and TRBJ2-1, with 8 nucleotides matching TRBD2. CDR1 is MRHNA, CDR2 SNTAGT, per germline. Germline trimming cut 3 bases from V and 9 bases from J; bases unmatched to any gene: 7. The CDR3 is 14 residues long.

The chain has TRBV5-8 and TRBJ2-1, with TRBD1 matching over 9 bases. Looked up from germline, CDR1 is SGHTS and CDR2 is YDEGEE. V trimming: 4 bases; J trimming: 2 bases; junction bases outside the gene matches: 7. The CDR3 covers 16 residues. The chain's CDR3 is CASSHTGTGTYNEQFF. The CDR3 DNA reads as TGTGCCAGCAGCCACACCGGGACAGGGACCTACAATGAGCAGTTCTTC.

The V gene is TRBV11-3, the J gene TRBJ2-7, with 8 nucleotides matching TRBD1. Germline trimming cut 5 bases from V and 7 bases from J; bases unmatched to any gene: 13. The CDR3 covers 15 residues. Germline V gene sequence: CDR1 SGHNT, CDR2 YENEEA. The CDR3 sequence: CASSPAGTGGWEQYF. The DNA for the CDR3 is TGTGCCAGCAGCCCTGCGGGGACAGGTGGTTGGGAGCAGTACTTC.

The genes are TRBV29-1 and TRBJ1-1; unclear D gene. This CDR3 has 11 residues. Germline V gives CDR1 SQVTM, CDR2 ANQGSEA. V dropped 3 bases and J dropped 10 bases, with 12 bases sitting between them. DNA for the CDR3: TGCAGCGTTGAGGTCCGGTTATTAGCTTTCTTT. Its protein product is CSVEVRLLAFF.

The rearrangement joins TRBV7-8 to TRBJ2-5; 7 positions match TRBD2. The J call is doubtful: the DNA matches TRBJ2-7 better. Germline V lookup: CDR1 SGHVS, CDR2 FQNEAQ. This CDR3 contains 10 residues. The CDR3 nucleotides are TGTGCCAGCGGGAGGGTCGAGCAGTACTTC. It is translated as CASGRVEQYF.

The chain uses TRBV7-9 and TRBJ2-7, with 11 bases aligning to TRBD1. CDR3 size: 16 residues. Germline CDR1 reads SEHNR; CDR2 reads FQNEAQ (reference sequence). The V segment lost 5 bases and the J segment 2 bases; nucleotides outside the gene matches: 8. The CDR3 loop reads CASSHRMGQGAYEQYF. The CDR3 bases are TGTGCCAGCAGCCACAGGATGGGACAGGGGGCCTACGAGCAGTACTTC.

This clone was counted a few times. This chain links TRBV9 with TRBJ2-3; 8 bases are a match to TRBD1. Trimming removed 3 bases from V and 4 bases from J; junction bases left unmatched: 4. The CDR3 totals 14 residues. Germline assignment: CDR1 SGDLS and CDR2 YYNGEE. The CDR3: CASSAGQGPDTQYF. The CDR3 coding sequence is TGTGCCAGCAGCGCCGGACAGGGCCCAGATACGCAGTATTTT.

The CDR3 DNA sequence: TGTGCCAGCACCCCGCCGGCTTCTCAGAAGACCCAGTACTTC. Translating it yields CASTPPASQKTQYF. This chain connects TRBV7-9 to TRBJ2-5; D gene uncertain. Germline CDR1 is SEHNR and CDR2 is FQNEAQ (reference sequence). CDR3 length: 14 amino acids. The V and J ends lost 7 bases and 6 bases respectively, with 18 bases between them. The complete variable domain, with remaining parts taken from reference TRBV7-9 and TRBJ2-5, reads DTGVSQNPRHKITKRGQNVTFRCDPISEHNRLYWYRQTLGQGPEFLTYFQNEAQLEKSRLLSDRFSAERPKGSFSTLEIQRTEQGDSAMYLCASTPPASQKTQYFGPGTRLLVL.

The gene calls are TRBV7-3 and TRBJ2-3, with D perhaps TRBD2 (5 bases). Trimming took off 2 bases at V and 4 bases at J, with 10 bases between the two ends. This CDR3 contains 14 residues. The germline V gene has CDR1 SGHTA and CDR2 FQGTGA. CDR3 in DNA: TGTGCCAGCAGCTTATCGGGGTGGGCAGATACGCAGTATTTT. Residues: CASSLSGWADTQYF.

J is TRBJ2-7 and V is TRBV11-2; D is perhaps TRBD1 or TRBD2 (5 bases each). The CDR3 runs to 13 residues. V was clipped by 5 bases and J by 0 bases, with 8 bases between them. Germline CDR1 reads SGHAT; CDR2 reads FQNNGV. CDR3 sequence: CASSRDLSYEQYF. In DNA form, the CDR3 reads TGTGCCAGCAGCCGGGACCTCTCCTACGAGCAGTACTTC.

The chain has TRBV7-2 and TRBJ2-7, with 7 nucleotides matching TRBD2. With V trimmed by 2 bases and J by 0 bases, 4 bases remained unmatched. Germline V gene sequence: CDR1 SGHTA, CDR2 FQGNSA. The CDR3 runs to 15 residues. This chain's CDR3 is CASSLWRGSSYEQYF. CDR3 bases: TGTGCCAGCAGCTTATGGCGGGGGAGCTCCTACGAGCAGTACTTC. Drawing the rest from reference TRBV7-2 and TRBJ2-7, the complete variable domain is GAGVSQSPSNKVTEKGKDVELRCDPISGHTALYWYRQSLGQGLEFLIYFQGNSAPDKSGLPSDRFSAERTGGSVSTLTIQRTQQEDSAVYLCASSLWRGSSYEQYFGPGTRLTVT.

The rearrangement joins TRBV28 to TRBJ1-2; D is possibly TRBD1 (5 bases). V lost 2 bases to trimming and J lost 6 bases, with 10 bases between them. This CDR3 contains 13 residues. From germline, CDR1 is MDHEN and CDR2 SYDVKM. DNA of the CDR3: TGTGCCAGCAGTTTAGAAGAGGGGCATGGCTACACCTTC. Translation gives CASSLEEGHGYTF.

The gene calls are TRBV7-9 and TRBJ2-1, with 15 bases identical to TRBD2. This CDR3 is 17 amino acids long. The V and J ends lost 5 bases and 13 bases, in that order; junction bases with no gene match: 15. Germline V gene sequence: CDR1 SEHNR, CDR2 FQNEAQ (reference sequence). CDR3 nucleotides: TGTGCCAGCAGCCCACTCCCGGGACTAGCGGGGGGTGAAGGTCAGTTCTTC. It specifies CASSPLPGLAGGEGQFF. Looking up the rest from reference TRBV7-9 and TRBJ2-1 gives the full variable domain: DTGVSQNPRHKITKRGQNVTFRCDPISEHNRLYWYRQTLGQGPEFLTYFQNEAQLEKSRLLSDRFSAERPKGSFSTLEIQRTEQGDSAMYLCASSPLPGLAGGEGQFFGPGTRLTVL.

The genes are TRBV5-1 and TRBJ2-2; D might be TRBD1 or TRBD2, each matching 5 bases. CDR1 SGHRS and CDR2 YFSETQ come from the germline V gene. Trimming removed 2 bases from V and 6 bases from J, with 17 bases in between. The CDR3 totals 16 residues. CDR3 sequence: CASSFTRELGPGELFF. CDR3 DNA: TGCGCCAGCAGCTTTACCAGGGAGTTGGGGCCCGGGGAGCTGTTTTTT.

This clone was observed once. The chain links TRBV6-1 to TRBJ2-7; D is unresolved. Trimming removed 2 bases at V and 2 bases at J, with 7 bases between. This CDR3 has 13 residues. Germline V gives CDR1 MNHNS, CDR2 SASEGT. The chain's CDR3 is CASSEWVAYEQYF. The CDR3, as DNA: TGTGCCAGCAGTGAATGGGTGGCCTACGAGCAGTACTTC.

In its sample, this clone was seen once. The genes are TRBV5-1 and TRBJ1-2; weak D call: TRBD1 (5 bases). Trimming shortened V by 4 bases and J by 6 bases, and 19 bases separated the two germline ends. There are 15 residues in the CDR3. Germline V lookup: CDR1 SGHRS, CDR2 YFSETQ. CDR3 bases: TGCGCCAGCAGCGCTGAGGGCGGCAGGGATAATGGCTACACCTTC. This translates into CASSAEGGRDNGYTF.

The chain links TRBV6-5 to TRBJ2-7, with TRBD1 matching over 8 bases. The V and J ends lost 4 bases and 3 bases, in that order; junction bases with no gene match: 8. Germline lookup yields CDR1 MNHEY and CDR2 SVGAGI. The CDR3 is made up of 15 amino acids. DNA for the CDR3: TGTGCCAGCAGTTTCGGACAGGGTGGTTACTACGAGCAGTACTTC. Translating gives CASSFGQGGYYEQYF.

V usage is TRBV6-1 and J usage is TRBJ2-3, with 9 nucleotides matching TRBD1. V gave up 10 bases and J gave up 4 bases; unmatched junction bases: 9. The CDR3 extends over 14 amino acids. CDR1 MNHNS and CDR2 SASEGT come from the germline V gene. In DNA, the CDR3 is TGTGCCACCAACAGGGGGCGCCCCGCAGATACGCAGTATTTT. Protein sequence: CATNRGRPADTQYF.

Relative to its sample, this clone is medium-sized (0.01 to 0.1%). The chain has TRBV11-3 and TRBJ2-3; a possible D gene is TRBD2 (5 bases). Trimming pared 5 bases from V and 3 bases from J, leaving 18 bases between. There are 16 residues in the CDR3. The germline V gene has CDR1 SGHNT and CDR2 YENEEA. The CDR3 region has the DNA TGTGCCAGCAGCCCGACGGGATTCAAGAGGACAGATACGCAGTATTTT. Translated, it gives CASSPTGFKRTDTQYF.

The chain carries TRBV11-3 and TRBJ1-1; 8 bases fit TRBD1. Germline loops: CDR1 SGHNT, CDR2 YENEEA. The CDR3 covers 13 residues. J gave up 4 bases and V 5 bases, and 3 bases lay outside the gene matches. CDR3 nucleotides: TGTGCCAGCAGCATTACAGGGGGCACTGAAGCTTTCTTT. Residues: CASSITGGTEAFF.

This chain connects TRBV4-3 to TRBJ1-6; the match to TRBD1 covers 9 bases. Germline V gives CDR1 LGHNA, CDR2 YSLEER. There are 14 residues in the CDR3. Trimming took 8 bases from V and 7 from J; bases not matched to a gene: 6. The CDR3: CASSPGTGNSPLHF. CDR3 coding DNA: TGCGCCAGCTCTCCCGGGACAGGGAATTCACCCCTCCACTTT.